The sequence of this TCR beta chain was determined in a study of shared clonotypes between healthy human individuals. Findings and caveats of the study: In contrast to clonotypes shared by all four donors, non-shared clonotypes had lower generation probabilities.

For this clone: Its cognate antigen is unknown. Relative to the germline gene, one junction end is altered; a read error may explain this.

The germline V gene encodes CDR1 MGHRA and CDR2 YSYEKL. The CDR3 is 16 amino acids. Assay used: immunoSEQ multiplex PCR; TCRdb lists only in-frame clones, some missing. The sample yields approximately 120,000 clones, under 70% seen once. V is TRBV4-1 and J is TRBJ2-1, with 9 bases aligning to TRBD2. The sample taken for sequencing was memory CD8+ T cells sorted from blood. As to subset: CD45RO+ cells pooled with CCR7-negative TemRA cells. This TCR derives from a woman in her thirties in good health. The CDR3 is CASSRRTSGYYHEQFF. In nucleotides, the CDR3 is TGCGCCAGCAGCCGAAGAACTAGCGGGTACTACCATGAGCAGTTCTTC.